These 21 T cell receptor beta chains were all obtained from the same sample, sequenced in a study of response to subunit inactivated influenza vaccine. TCRdb used MiXCR to reprocess the RT-PCR reads, holding one entry per CDR3 protein. Here the sample spans 500,000 to 600,000 distinct CDR3 sequences, 13% being singletons. The sequencing used PBMCs from blood, collected 40 to 50 days after vaccination. The receptors were gathered from a man aged 50 to 60 who received an inactivated influenza vaccine.

The V gene is TRBV7-2, the J gene TRBJ2-1; D remains unclear. Germline lookup yields CDR1 SGHTA and CDR2 FQGNSA. The CDR3 runs to 14 residues. V was trimmed by 2 bases and J by 10 bases, leaving 15 bases between them. This chain's CDR3 is CASSLSTHQLEQFF. The CDR3, as DNA: TGTGCCAGCAGCTTATCCACCCACCAATTGGAGCAGTTCTTC.

This clonotype appeared a few times. The rearrangement joins TRBV12-3 or TRBV12-4 to TRBJ2-1; weak D call: TRBD2 (5 bases). Trimming took off 5 bases at V and 7 bases at J, with 12 bases between the two ends. This CDR3 comprises 13 residues. The CDR3 protein is CASSPGNPNEQFF. The CDR3, as DNA: TGTGCCAGCAGTCCGGGGAATCCAAATGAGCAGTTCTTC.

This clonotype was counted at least ten times. V usage is TRBV4-2 and J usage is TRBJ1-4, with D possibly TRBD1 on 6 matching bases. Per germline, CDR1 LGHNA and CDR2 YNFKEQ. Between the trimmed V and J ends, which lost 4 bases and 9 bases, there was a span of 27 bases. This CDR3 contains 18 residues. The CDR3 coding sequence is TGTGCCAGCAGCCCCCCAACGTTCCGGGGGCGCTTGAGTAAAAAACTGTTTTTT. Translated: CASSPPTFRGRLSKKLFF.

This clonotype showed up many times. The rearrangement uses TRBV28 and TRBJ2-7, with a possible D match to TRBD1 (5 bases). This CDR3 comprises 16 residues. CDR1 and CDR2 from the germline V gene are MDHEN and SYDVKM. V was shortened by 6 bases and J by 0 bases, with 18 bases between the two germline ends. The CDR3 nucleotides read TGTGCCAGCAGGGGGCTCACCAAAACTCCCTCCTACGAGCAGTACTTC. This encodes CASRGLTKTPSYEQYF.

This clonotype was observed a few times. The chain is built from TRBV20-1 and TRBJ2-7; TRBD1 matches 7 bases. J lost 4 bases, V lost 6 bases, and 9 bases had no gene match. CDR1 and CDR2 (germline): DFQATT, SNEGSKA (reference sequence). The CDR3 loop spans 13 amino acids. The CDR3 coding sequence is TGCAGTGCAAACACAGGGGATGGATACGAGCAGTACTTC. This gives the protein CSANTGDGYEQYF.

This clonotype was counted a few times. The chain has TRBV28 and TRBJ2-7; D not resolved. V lost 3 bases and J lost 2, with 8 bases in between. From germline, CDR1 is MDHEN and CDR2 SYDVKM. The CDR3 loop spans 13 amino acids. The CDR3 spells CASSFGITYEQYF. DNA for the CDR3: TGTGCCAGCAGTTTTGGGATCACCTACGAGCAGTACTTC.

The V gene is TRBV2, the J gene TRBJ1-2, with no clear D. Per germline, CDR1 SNHLY and CDR2 FYNNEI. CDR3 length equals 13 residues. Trimming removed 8 bases from V and 7 bases from J, with 17 bases in between. The CDR3 protein is CASPVATSPGYTF. CDR3 in DNA: TGTGCCAGCCCCGTCGCGACATCTCCTGGCTACACCTTC.

Only a few counts were recorded for this clonotype. V gene TRBV12-3 or TRBV12-4 combines with J gene TRBJ2-4; no clear D. Trimming shortened V by 2 bases and J by 0 bases, and 8 bases separated the two germline ends. The CDR3 consists of 15 residues. DNA of the CDR3: TGTGCCAGCAGTTTACGTACCCTAGCCAAAAACATTCAGTACTTC. Its translation is CASSLRTLAKNIQYF.

The chain recombines TRBV7-2 with TRBJ2-2; 13 bases match TRBD2. With 4 bases clipped from V and 7 bases from J, the junction kept 9 bases outside the gene matches. The CDR3 spans 17 residues. Looked up from germline, CDR1 is SGHTA and CDR2 is FQGNSA. The DNA for the CDR3 is TGTGCCAGCAGCTCGGAACTAGCGGGAGGGCCTGGCGGGGAGCTGTTTTTT. Translation: CASSSELAGGPGGELFF.

This clonotype has a count of ten or more. The chain employs TRBV5-1 and TRBJ2-7, with D maybe TRBD2 (6 bases). V gave up 4 bases and J gave up 1 base, with 15 bases separating them. CDR1 and CDR2 (germline): SGHRS, YFSETQ. The CDR3 has 15 amino acids. The CDR3 region has the DNA TGCGCCAGCAGCCCGGGAGCGCCTCCATCCTACGAGCAGTACTTC. Residues: CASSPGAPPSYEQYF.

This clonotype has only a few counts. The chain combines TRBV6-5 with TRBJ2-7, with 7 positions matching TRBD1. Germline CDR1 reads MNHEY; CDR2 reads SVGAGI. The V gene end was trimmed by 5 bases and the J gene end by 5 bases; junction bases not matched to a gene: 9. This CDR3 contains 14 residues. CDR3 loop: CASSHRGYGNEQYF. The CDR3 DNA sequence: TGTGCCAGCAGTCACAGGGGTTACGGGAACGAGCAGTACTTC.

The V call is TRBV7-2, the J call TRBJ2-5, with TRBD1 identical over 8 bases. CDR1 SGHTA and CDR2 FQGNSA come from the germline V gene. V lost 5 bases to trimming and J lost 5 bases; unmatched junction nucleotides: 13. There are 16 residues in the CDR3. In nucleotides, the CDR3 is TGTGCCAGCAGCCGACAGGGGACAAGGTTTGGGGAGACCCAGTACTTC. Protein sequence: CASSRQGTRFGETQYF.

This chain uses TRBV12-3 or TRBV12-4 with TRBJ1-2; TRBD1 aligns across 8 bases. V lost 7 bases and J lost 8; bases outside the gene matches: 15. The CDR3 spans 15 residues. CDR3 sequence: CASTHPIQGVKGYTF. CDR3 bases: TGTGCCAGCACCCATCCCATACAGGGGGTTAAGGGCTACACCTTC.

V gene TRBV29-1 combines with J gene TRBJ2-1; a weak D match, TRBD1 (6 bases). The CDR3 loop spans 12 amino acids. Germline V gene lookup returns CDR1 SQVTM and CDR2 ANQGSEA. V dropped 7 bases and J dropped 4 bases, with 11 bases sitting between them. The CDR3 here is CSAMQGYNEQFF. In nucleotides, the CDR3 is TGCAGCGCAATGCAGGGGTACAATGAGCAGTTCTTC.

This chain connects TRBV5-1 to TRBJ2-2; no clear D. Per the germline V gene, CDR1 is SGHRS and CDR2 is YFSETQ. V shed 2 bases and J shed 4 bases, with 9 bases lying between them. The CDR3 contains 14 residues. Here the CDR3 reads CASSFGPITGELFF. CDR3 DNA sequence: TGCGCCAGCAGCTTCGGGCCAATCACCGGGGAGCTGTTTTTT. Full variable domain (remainder filled in from reference TRBV5-1 and TRBJ2-2): KAGVTQTPRYLIKTRGQQVTLSCSPISGHRSVSWYQQTPGQGLQFLFEYFSETQRNKGNFPGRFSGRQFSNSRSEMNVSTLELGDSALYLCASSFGPITGELFFGEGSRLTVL.

The rearrangement links TRBV7-2 to TRBJ2-3, with D tentatively TRBD2 (5 bases). The CDR3 is 11 residues long. V was trimmed by 5 bases and J by 7 bases, leaving 7 bases between them. Germline CDR1 SGHTA, CDR2 FQGNSA. DNA of the CDR3: TGTGCCAGCAGCAGGAGGAATACGCAGTATTTT. Translating it yields CASSRRNTQYF.

V and J are TRBV6-5 and TRBJ2-3, with TRBD2 matching 9 bases. V was pared by 4 bases and J by 3 bases, with 11 bases of the junction left unmatched. Germline-derived CDR1 and CDR2 are MNHEY and SVGAGI. This CDR3 comprises 17 residues. The CDR3 region is CASSFSLAGASTDTQYF. In nucleotides, the CDR3 is TGTGCCAGCAGTTTTTCATTAGCGGGGGCTTCGACAGATACGCAGTATTTT.

This rearrangement joins TRBV7-6 to TRBJ2-5; 8 bases map to TRBD2. J was trimmed by 0 bases and V by 3 bases; bases with no gene match: 12. Germline V gives CDR1 SGHVS, CDR2 FNYEAQ. The CDR3 consists of 18 residues. The CDR3 protein is CASSFIGLSSGYQETQYF. The DNA of the CDR3 is TGTGCCAGCAGCTTTATCGGTCTGTCTAGCGGGTACCAAGAGACCCAGTACTTC.

The V and J genes are TRBV10-2 and TRBJ2-2; 10 positions match TRBD2. V trimming: 8 bases; J trimming: 7 bases; junction bases outside the gene matches: 13. Germline loops: CDR1 WSHSY, CDR2 SAAADI. The length of the CDR3 is 16 residues. The CDR3: CASGALSGRIGGELFF. CDR3 DNA sequence: TGCGCCAGCGGGGCCCTTAGCGGGAGGATAGGCGGGGAGCTGTTTTTT.

This clonotype was seen a few times. The chain has TRBV18 and TRBJ1-1, with TRBD1 matching over 10 bases. The CDR3 has 15 amino acids. V lost 5 bases to trimming and J lost 2 bases; unmatched junction nucleotides: 5. Looked up from germline, CDR1 is KGHSH and CDR2 is LQKENI. CDR3 coding DNA: TGTGCCAGCTCAGGGGACAGGGGTAGAAACACTGAAGCTTTCTTT. Protein: CASSGDRGRNTEAFF.

This clonotype was counted only a few times. This chain connects TRBV28 to TRBJ2-3; TRBD2 agrees at 12 bases. The CDR3 runs to 16 residues. Germline loops: CDR1 MDHEN, CDR2 SYDVKM. Germline trimming cut 8 bases from V and 1 base from J; bases unmatched to any gene: 7. The CDR3 reads CASQGLAGIGTDTQYF. CDR3 in DNA: TGTGCCAGCCAAGGACTAGCGGGAATCGGCACAGATACGCAGTATTTT.